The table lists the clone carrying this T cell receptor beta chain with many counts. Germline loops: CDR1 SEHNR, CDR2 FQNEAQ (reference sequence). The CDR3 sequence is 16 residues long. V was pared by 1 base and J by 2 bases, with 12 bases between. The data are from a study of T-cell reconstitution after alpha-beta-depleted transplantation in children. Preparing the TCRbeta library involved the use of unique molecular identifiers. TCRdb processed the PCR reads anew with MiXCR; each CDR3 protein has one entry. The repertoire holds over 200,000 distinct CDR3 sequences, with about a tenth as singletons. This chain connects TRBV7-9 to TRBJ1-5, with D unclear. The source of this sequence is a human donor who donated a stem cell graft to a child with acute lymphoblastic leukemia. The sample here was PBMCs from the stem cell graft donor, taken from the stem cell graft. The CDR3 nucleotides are TGTGCCAGCAGCTTAGGTCACGGGATAGGCAATCAGCCCCAGCATTTT. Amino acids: CASSLGHGIGNQPQHF.